This T cell receptor beta chain was captured by sequencing in a study of T cells in Graves' hyperthyroidism and ophthalmopathy. Amplification targeted TCR beta CDR3 regions from RNA transcripts. The HTBI primer set served for first-round RT-PCR of the TCR CDR3. In TCRdb, the multiplex PCR reads were re-called with MiXCR into one record per CDR3 protein. The table includes some 400,000 distinct CDR3 sequences, about 18% detected once. Looked up from germline, CDR1 is SGHAT and CDR2 is FQNNGV. The CDR3 runs to 15 residues. V trimming: 5 bases; J trimming: 4 bases; junction bases outside the gene matches: 8.

The sequenced sample consisted of blood. This TCR derives from a woman under 30 with Graves' hyperthyroidism. The chain has TRBV11-2 and TRBJ1-2, with 9 bases aligning to TRBD1. The CDR3: CASSPRTGDAYGYTF. The CDR3 coding sequence is TGTGCCAGCAGCCCACGGACAGGGGATGCCTATGGCTACACCTTC.